This passage covers 2 T cell receptor beta chains from one sample sequenced in a study of blood T cell repertoires in COVID-19. Repertoires were generated with immunoSEQ multiplex PCR, while TCRdb's copy carries only in-frame clones and drops some. The table has about 310,000 clones, approximately 89% seen once; the top ten hold over 9%. The source material was PBMCs or T cells enriched from blood (not recorded which). The receptor set was obtained from a woman aged 40-49 years who had recovered from COVID-19.

The chain has TRBV29-1 and TRBJ1-1; D unresolved. The CDR3 totals 13 residues. The germline V and J ends were trimmed by 6 bases and 1 base, with 12 bases remaining between them. Per germline, CDR1 SQVTM and CDR2 ANQGSEA. CDR3 DNA sequence: TGCAGCGTGGTGACTGGCCCGAACACTGAAGCTTTCTTT. The encoded protein is CSVVTGPNTEAFF.

The chain links TRBV7-8 to TRBJ1-3, with 7 bases identical to TRBD1. Germline values: CDR1 SGHVS, CDR2 FQNEAQ. This CDR3 comprises 15 residues. V shed 7 bases and J 3 bases; nucleotides not matched to a gene: 9. Here the CDR3 reads CASTGTERSGNTIYF. The CDR3 DNA is TGTGCCAGCACCGGGACAGAGAGGAGTGGAAACACCATATATTTT.